This is a list of T cell receptor beta chains from one sample in a study of CD8+CD57+ T cells in acquired aplastic anemia. Each CDR3 protein gets one entry after TCRdb re-called the reads with MiXCR. Among approximately 200,000 distinct CDR3 sequences listed, around 50% were seen once. Sequenced sample: sorted CD4+, CD8+, or CD8+CD57+ T cells (not recorded which) from PBMCs. These receptors were collected from a human donor with aplastic anemia. CDR3s include the opening cysteine and the closing phenylalanine or tryptophan. D genes are given only for firm matches. For some rows the clone size is stated as once, few or many, or as a class when expanded; others skip it.

cdr3_aa cdr3_nt j_call clone_size d_call v_call
CASSLPVYNEQFF TGTGCCAGCAGCTTACCCGTCTACAATGAGCAGTTCTTC TRBJ2-1 - - TRBV7-9
CASSSVGGEEQYF TGTGCCAGCAGCTCTGTGGGGGGGGAAGAGCAGTACTTC TRBJ2-7 - TRBD2 TRBV13
CSVGGRNQPQHF TGCAGCGTTGGGGGCAGAAATCAGCCCCAGCATTTT TRBJ1-5 - - TRBV29-1
CASGGRAPSGANVLTF TGTGCCAGCGGGGGACGGGCCCCCTCTGGGGCCAACGTCCTGACTTTC TRBJ2-6 many - TRBV7-6
CASSPQGRYYEQYF TGTGCCAGCAGTCCCCAGGGACGGTACTACGAGCAGTACTTC TRBJ2-7 few - TRBV6-5
CASSYRQGITEAFF TGTGCCAGCAGCTACAGGCAGGGTATCACTGAAGCTTTCTTT TRBJ1-1 - - TRBV6-6
CASSTNRGPHFTNEKLFF TGTGCCAGTAGCACAAACAGGGGACCCCATTTCACTAATGAAAAACTGTTTTTT TRBJ1-4 many TRBD1 TRBV19
CASSPGRDRGLGGYTF TGTGCCAGCTCACCGGGCCGGGACAGGGGGCTCGGGGGCTACACCTTC TRBJ1-2 few TRBD1 TRBV18
CSVDGGLVTEAFF TGCAGCGTTGACGGGGGGCTTGTCACTGAAGCTTTCTTT TRBJ1-1 - - TRBV29-1
CSARVRGGETQYF TGCAGTGCTAGAGTTAGAGGGGGGGAGACCCAGTACTTC TRBJ2-5 - - TRBV20-1
CASRYGAHEQYF TGTGCCAGCCGGTACGGGGCCCACGAGCAGTACTTC TRBJ2-7 once - TRBV7-9
CASSEAISQYGYTF TGTGCCAGCAGTGAAGCTATAAGTCAGTATGGCTACACCTTC TRBJ1-2 - - TRBV2
CASSPRVGYTEAFF TGTGCCAGCAGCCCCAGGGTGGGCTACACTGAAGCTTTCTTT TRBJ1-1 many - TRBV2
CASSQDLDTQYF TGTGCCAGCAGCCAAGATTTGGATACGCAGTATTTT TRBJ2-3 - - TRBV4-2
CASSTGTVRGYTF TGTGCCAGCAGTACAGGGACAGTCAGGGGCTACACCTTC TRBJ1-2 - TRBD1 TRBV6-6
CASSLEGKGITDTQYF TGTGCCAGCAGTTTAGAGGGGAAGGGAATCACAGATACGCAGTATTTT TRBJ2-3 - - TRBV12-3/TRBV12-4
CASSISRELAKNIQYF TGTGCCAGTAGTATCAGTCGGGAGTTAGCCAAAAACATTCAGTACTTC TRBJ2-4 many - TRBV19
CASSQERGRYNEQFF TGCGCCAGCAGTCAAGAGCGGGGACGCTACAATGAGCAGTTCTTC TRBJ2-1 many TRBD2 TRBV4-1
CSVGPRAGAYEQYF TGCAGCGTTGGACCCAGGGCCGGGGCGTACGAGCAGTACTTC TRBJ2-7 - - TRBV20-1
CSAPPRPGQGGVEQYF TGCAGTGCTCCTCCTCGCCCGGGACAGGGGGGCGTCGAGCAGTACTTC TRBJ2-7 - TRBD1 TRBV20-1
CATSRRGGRINSPLHF TGTGCCACCAGCAGACGCGGGGGGCGGATTAATTCACCCCTCCACTTT TRBJ1-6 - - TRBV15
CASSQVHRAASYSDQPQHF TGTGCCAGCAGCCAAGTCCACAGGGCCGCTTCTTATAGCGATCAGCCCCAGCATTTT TRBJ1-5 - - TRBV5-1
CASSLGGQGVGYTF TGTGCCAGCAGCTTGGGGGGACAGGGAGTTGGCTACACCTTC TRBJ1-2 many TRBD1 TRBV5-5
CASRLAGGPNEQYF TGTGCCAGCAGGTTAGCGGGGGGGCCTAACGAGCAGTACTTC TRBJ2-7 many TRBD2 TRBV6-1
CASGRRGTDTQYF TGTGCCAGCGGCCGCAGGGGAACCGATACGCAGTATTTT TRBJ2-3 - - TRBV2
CACSRQFSGANVLTF TGTGCCTGCAGCCGACAGTTCTCTGGGGCCAACGTCCTGACTTTC TRBJ2-6 many - TRBV6-6
CASSLARIPYEQYF TGTGCCAGCAGCTTAGCTAGGATCCCCTACGAGCAGTACTTC TRBJ2-7 many - TRBV7-8
CASSSRVGNEQFF TGTGCCAGCAGCTCTAGGGTAGGCAATGAGCAGTTCTTC TRBJ2-1 - - TRBV7-3
CASSPGTGRTGTLHF TGTGCCAGCAGTCCCGGGACAGGGCGCACTGGGACCCTCCACTTT TRBJ1-6 - TRBD1 TRBV2
CASSLAARQGDYEQYF TGTGCCAGCAGCTTAGCAGCTAGGCAGGGAGACTACGAGCAGTACTTC TRBJ2-7 - - TRBV7-8
CASSQYGTASGYGYTF TGCGCCAGCAGCCAGTACGGGACAGCGAGTGGCTATGGCTACACCTTC TRBJ1-2 - TRBD1 TRBV5-1
CSGQGNYEQYF TGCAGTGGACAGGGGAACTACGAGCAGTACTTC TRBJ2-7 many TRBD1 TRBV20-1
CASSRTQGANGYTF TGTGCCAGCAGCCGGACACAGGGGGCCAATGGCTACACCTTC TRBJ1-2 - TRBD1 TRBV3-1
CASSEGGASNQPQHF TGTGCCAGCAGTGAAGGGGGAGCTAGCAATCAGCCCCAGCATTTT TRBJ1-5 many - TRBV2
CSAAPGLQETQYF TGCAGTGCTGCGCCGGGACTCCAAGAGACCCAGTACTTC TRBJ2-5 many - TRBV20-1
CASSGTLAGCNEQFF TGTGCCAGCAGTGGTACGCTAGCGGGATGCAATGAGCAGTTCTTC TRBJ2-1 - TRBD2 TRBV2
CASSAQGGRVSYEQYF TGCGCCAGCAGTGCCCAAGGCGGGAGGGTCTCCTACGAGCAGTACTTC TRBJ2-7 - TRBD2 TRBV10-2
CSAGRRGSYEQYF TGCAGTGCAGGGCGGCGGGGAAGCTACGAGCAGTACTTC TRBJ2-7 many - TRBV20-1
CASSLPVDGAQETQYF TGTGCCAGCAGCCTCCCTGTGGACGGGGCCCAAGAGACCCAGTACTTC TRBJ2-5 - - TRBV7-9
CASSWLERETQYF TGTGCCAGCAGTTGGCTAGAGCGGGAGACCCAGTACTTC TRBJ2-5 - - TRBV7-2
CASSEGVGGDEQFF TGCGCCAGCAGTGAGGGGGTTGGCGGCGATGAGCAGTTCTTC TRBJ2-1 many - TRBV10-2
CSATSGVSTDTQYF TGCAGTGCTACTTCGGGGGTTAGCACAGATACGCAGTATTTT TRBJ2-3 many - TRBV20-1
CASSRGVPHEQYF TGTGCCAGCAGTCGGGGCGTACCCCACGAGCAGTACTTC TRBJ2-7 many - TRBV27
CSARVSGQDFYEQYF TGCAGTGCTAGAGTATCGGGACAGGATTTCTACGAGCAGTACTTC TRBJ2-7 - TRBD1 TRBV20-1
CATNAGSMNTEAFF TGTGCCACCAATGCAGGATCGATGAACACTGAAGCTTTCTTT TRBJ1-1 many - TRBV15
CASSLMTGASYNEQFF TGTGCCAGCAGTTTAATGACCGGCGCCTCCTACAATGAGCAGTTCTTC TRBJ2-1 - - TRBV7-9
CASSPRGRALADTIYF TGTGCCAGCAGCCCCAGGGGTAGGGCTTTGGCGGACACCATATATTTT TRBJ1-3 - - TRBV7-8
CASSVAPGTHLEQYF TGTGCCAGCAGCGTAGCTCCCGGGACCCACCTCGAGCAGTACTTC TRBJ2-7 - - TRBV9
CASSADGAYNEQFF TGTGCCAGCAGTGCAGATGGGGCCTACAATGAGCAGTTCTTC TRBJ2-1 many - TRBV2
CASSLDGPRSNTEAFF TGTGCCAGCAGTTTAGACGGACCCCGGTCTAACACTGAAGCTTTCTTT TRBJ1-1 - - TRBV9